The clone carrying this TCR beta chain was recorded many times. The CDR3 is 12 residues long. V was trimmed by 7 bases and J by 4 bases, leaving 13 bases between them. Per the germline V gene, CDR1 is SQVTM and CDR2 is ANQGSEA. This record comes from a study of early T cells in non-severe SARS-CoV-2 infection. TCRdb reprocessed the 5' RACE reads via MiXCR and lists one record per CDR3 protein. The sample lists about 81,000 distinct CDR3 sequences, about 6.5% occurring once. The V call is TRBV29-1, the J call TRBJ1-2; weak D call: TRBD1 (5 bases). The clonotype was recovered from an adult who was a healthcare worker with PCR-confirmed SARS-CoV-2 infection or an uninfected control (not recorded which). The sample comprised whole blood. This chain's CDR3 is CSARTKFYGYTF. The CDR3 DNA reads TGCAGCGCAAGGACAAAGTTCTATGGCTACACCTTC.